These 21 T cell receptor beta chains originate from one sample sequenced in a study of OX40 agonist ivuxolimab in advanced cancers. Generated by immunoSEQ multiplex PCR, the TCRdb table keeps only in-frame clones and is missing some. The sample includes roughly 92,000 clones, roughly 89% of them seen just once. The starting material was CD4+ or CD8+ T cells sorted from blood, obtained in a trial of the OX40 agonist ivuxolimab. The receptors shown here come from an adult with an advanced solid tumor such as melanoma, head and neck, liver or kidney cancer.

The chain carries TRBV11-2 and TRBJ2-7; TRBD2 matches at 9 bases. The CDR3 totals 14 residues. V was pared by 5 bases and J by 3 bases, with 5 bases of the junction left unmatched. CDR1 is SGHAT and CDR2 is FQNNGV in the germline V gene. CDR3 bases: TGTGCCAGCAGCCCTAGTAGCGGGAGCTACGAGCAGTACTTC. It yields the protein CASSPSSGSYEQYF.

V and J are TRBV19 and TRBJ1-1; the D is unclear. CDR3 length: 15 amino acids. Trimming left V 3 bases short and J 5 bases short, with 16 bases between. Germline CDR1 is LNHDA and CDR2 is SQIVND (reference sequence). CDR3 nucleotides: TGTGCCAGTAGTATCCGCGAGGCGGCGAGGACTGAAGCTTTCTTT. Translating gives CASSIREAARTEAFF.

This chain joins TRBV5-6 and TRBJ2-2; weak D call: TRBD1 (6 bases). CDR3 length equals 17 residues. Germline CDR1 is SGHDT and CDR2 is YYEEEE. With 2 bases removed from V and 4 bases from J, the gap between germline ends came to 18 bases. CDR3 region: CASSFYREEELTGELFF. The DNA for the CDR3 is TGTGCCAGCAGCTTTTACAGGGAAGAAGAACTCACCGGGGAGCTGTTTTTT.

This clone was seen more than once but under ten times. This chain uses TRBV7-9 with TRBJ2-2; D gene unclear. Germline loops: CDR1 SEHNR, CDR2 FQNEAQ (reference sequence). The CDR3 contains 13 residues. The V end was cut by 2 bases, the J end by 4 bases, with 5 bases between. DNA of the CDR3: TGTGCCAGCAGCTTAAAGGTCACCGGGGAGCTGTTTTTT. As protein: CASSLKVTGELFF.

The chain couples TRBV16 to TRBJ1-2; D gene ambiguous. CDR3 length: 15 residues. Per germline, CDR1 KGHSY and CDR2 FQNENV. Trimming stripped 0 bases from V and 0 bases from J, with 8 bases between. The CDR3 loop is CASSQSTRANYGYTF. The DNA for the CDR3 is TGTGCCAGCAGCCAATCTACCAGAGCTAACTATGGCTACACCTTC.

The CDR3 region has the DNA TGTGCCAGCAGCTTCTCGACGGACTCCTACGAGCAGTACTTC. Translating it yields CASSFSTDSYEQYF. The chain employs TRBV11-2 and TRBJ2-7, with no clear D. The CDR3 runs 14 residues. Germline V CDR1 and CDR2: SGHAT, FQNNGV. Trimming took off 3 bases at V and 0 bases at J, with 9 bases between the two ends. Full variable domain (remainder filled in from reference TRBV11-2 and TRBJ2-7): EAGVAQSPRYKIIEKRQSVAFWCNPISGHATLYWYQQILGQGPKLLIQFQNNGVVDDSQLPKDRFSAERLKGVDSTLKIQPAKLEDSAVYLCASSFSTDSYEQYFGPGTRLTVT.

This clone was seen a handful of times. The rearrangement uses TRBV10-3 and TRBJ2-7, with D maybe TRBD1 (6 bases). CDR3 length equals 13 residues. V was cut by 6 bases and J by 2 bases, with 11 bases left in between. Per the germline V gene, CDR1 is ENHRY and CDR2 is SYGVKD. CDR3 residues: CAIRGTTTYEQYF. DNA for the CDR3: TGTGCCATCAGGGGGACAACAACCTACGAGCAGTACTTC.

The genes are TRBV6-5 and TRBJ1-6, with a possible D match to TRBD1 (6 bases). The V end was cut by 11 bases, the J end by 7 bases, with 21 bases between. Germline assignment: CDR1 MNHEY and CDR2 SVGAGI. This CDR3 is built from 15 residues. CDR3 sequence: CAAVTGRGANSPLHF. In nucleotides, the CDR3 is TGTGCCGCAGTAACGGGTCGGGGGGCAAATTCACCCCTCCACTTT.

The chain links TRBV27 to TRBJ1-1; tentatively, D is TRBD1 (6 bases). V was shortened by 4 bases and J by 1 base, with 7 bases between the two germline ends. Germline V gene data show CDR1 as MNHEY and CDR2 as SMNVEV (reference sequence). The CDR3 is 13 residues long. CDR3 sequence: CASSYRANTEAFF. DNA of the CDR3: TGTGCCAGCAGTTACAGGGCGAACACTGAAGCTTTCTTT.

The V gene is TRBV7-8, the J gene TRBJ2-3, with no clear D. The CDR3 contains 16 residues. Germline V gives CDR1 SGHVS, CDR2 FQNEAQ. V was clipped by 6 bases and J by 2 bases, with 18 bases between them. CDR3 protein: CASSKLGKKSTDTQYF. The CDR3, as DNA: TGTGCCAGCAGTAAGCTGGGGAAAAAGTCCACAGATACGCAGTATTTT.

The genes are TRBV6-6 and TRBJ2-7; 8 bases align to TRBD2. Trimming at V came to 8 bases and at J to 3 bases, leaving 3 bases not matched to a gene. Germline loops: CDR1 MNHNY, CDR2 SVGAGI (reference sequence). This CDR3 spans 12 amino acids. CDR3 residues: CASGAGGYEQYF. Here the CDR3 DNA reads TGTGCCAGCGGGGCGGGAGGCTACGAGCAGTACTTC.

The chain combines TRBV18 with TRBJ1-1; a weak D match, TRBD1 (5 bases). CDR3 length equals 15 residues. V dropped 4 bases and J dropped 6 bases, with 18 bases sitting between them. Germline V gene lookup returns CDR1 KGHSH and CDR2 LQKENI. The CDR3 nucleotides are TGTGCCAGCTCACTCCGGGACCTGGGAGAGGCTGAAGCTTTCTTT. It yields the protein CASSLRDLGEAEAFF. The entire variable domain, with the rest obtained from reference TRBV18 and TRBJ1-1, is as follows: NAGVMQNPRHLVRRRGQEARLRCSPMKGHSHVYWYRQLPEEGLKFMVYLQKENIIDESGMPKERFSAEFPKEGPSILRIQQVVRGDSAAYFCASSLRDLGEAEAFFGQGTRLTVV.

The chain couples TRBV4-2 to TRBJ2-2, with 8 bases lining up with TRBD1. CDR1 and CDR2 from the germline V gene are LGHNA and YNFKEQ. The J segment lost 2 bases and the V segment lost 0 bases, leaving 5 bases of the junction unmatched. CDR3 length: 17 amino acids. The CDR3 bases are TGTGCCAGCAGCCAAGATGGTACAGGGGGTAACACCGGGGAGCTGTTTTTT. It encodes CASSQDGTGGNTGELFF.

On this clone: This specimen includes other DNA sequences encoding the same CDR3. The chain has TRBV15 and TRBJ2-3, with TRBD2 matching 8 bases. CDR1 and CDR2 from the germline V gene are LNHNV and YYDKDF (reference sequence). The CDR3 extends over 15 amino acids. J was trimmed by 0 bases and V by 5 bases; bases with no gene match: 4. CDR3: CATSGERGSTDTQYF. In nucleotides, the CDR3 is TGTGCCACCAGCGGTGAGCGGGGGAGCACAGATACGCAGTATTTT.

The chain links TRBV4-2 to TRBJ2-2, with 8 positions matching TRBD2. Germline V CDR1 and CDR2: LGHNA, YNFKEQ. The CDR3 is made up of 19 amino acids. With V trimmed by 3 bases and J by 3 bases, 15 bases remained unmatched. CDR3 in amino acids: CASSQAGLVSARDTGELFF. The CDR3 DNA sequence: TGTGCCAGCAGCCAGGCGGGACTAGTTAGTGCCAGGGACACCGGGGAGCTGTTTTTT.

The V gene is TRBV5-1, the J gene TRBJ1-2, with D maybe TRBD1 (5 bases). Germline V gene lookup returns CDR1 SGHRS and CDR2 YFSETQ. With 0 bases removed from V and 4 bases from J, the gap between germline ends came to 13 bases. The length of the CDR3 is 15 residues. This chain's CDR3 is CASSLAAGGAYGYTF. Written as DNA, the CDR3 is TGCGCCAGCAGCTTGGCCGCGGGGGGTGCCTATGGCTACACCTTC.

The J gene is TRBJ1-5, the V gene TRBV9; D is unclear. Trimming removed 0 bases from V and 8 bases from J, with 12 bases in between. The germline V gene encodes CDR1 SGDLS and CDR2 YYNGEE. CDR3 size: 14 residues. The chain's CDR3 is CASSVGPGREPQHF. DNA of the CDR3: TGTGCCAGCAGCGTAGGCCCGGGTCGAGAGCCCCAGCATTTT.

This chain connects TRBV7-2 to TRBJ1-6, with 7 positions matching TRBD1. This CDR3 is built from 13 residues. The V and J ends lost 3 bases and 12 bases, in that order; junction bases with no gene match: 5. From germline, CDR1 is SGHTA and CDR2 FQGNSA. CDR3 DNA: TGTGCCAGCAGCTTCGAAAACAGGGGACCCCTCCACTTT. As protein: CASSFENRGPLHF.

As DNA, the CDR3 is TGTGCCAGCAGGAAATCAGGGGGTGATGAGCAGTTCTTC. This codes for CASRKSGGDEQFF. The chain recombines TRBV6-5 with TRBJ2-1, with 7 bases aligning to TRBD1. V lost 6 bases, J lost 8 bases, and 7 bases stayed unmatched. This CDR3 spans 13 amino acids. The germline V gene encodes CDR1 MNHEY and CDR2 SVGAGI.

The chain carries TRBV27 and TRBJ2-1; D is unresolved. Per the germline V gene, CDR1 is MNHEY and CDR2 is SMNVEV (reference sequence). This CDR3 has 15 amino acids. Trimming shortened V by 4 bases and J by 0 bases, and 10 bases separated the two germline ends. The CDR3, as DNA: TGTGCCAGCAGTTACCCTGAGAGCTCCTACAATGAGCAGTTCTTC. Protein sequence: CASSYPESSYNEQFF.

This clone turned up a few times. V is TRBV11-1 and J is TRBJ2-7, with D perhaps matching TRBD1 or TRBD2 (5 bases each). The CDR3 runs to 17 residues. Germline-derived CDR1 and CDR2 are SGHAT and FQDESV (reference sequence). Trimming cost V 2 bases and J 3 bases, with 20 bases left between them. CDR3 in DNA: TGTGCCAGCAGCTTACATTCGTCGGGGCTAAGAAGCTACGAGCAGTACTTC. Protein: CASSLHSSGLRSYEQYF.